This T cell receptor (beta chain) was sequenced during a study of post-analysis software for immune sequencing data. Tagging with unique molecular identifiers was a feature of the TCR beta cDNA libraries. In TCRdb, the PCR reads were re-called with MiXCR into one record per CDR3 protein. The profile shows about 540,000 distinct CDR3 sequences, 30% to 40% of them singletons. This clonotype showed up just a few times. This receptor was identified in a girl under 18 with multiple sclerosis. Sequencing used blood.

CDR3 region: CASSGLSVSGNGYTF. The CDR3 region has the DNA TGTGCCAGCAGTGGCCTCTCCGTTTCGGGAAATGGCTACACCTTC. The V call is TRBV6-6, the J call TRBJ1-2; D is unresolved. Germline V gene lookup returns CDR1 MNHNY and CDR2 SVGAGI (reference sequence). CDR3 size: 15 residues. V lost 5 bases and J lost 6, with 19 bases in between.